This T cell receptor (beta chain) was profiled in a study of shared clonotypes between healthy human individuals. Data came from immunoSEQ multiplex PCR; TCRdb stores just in-frame clones and leaves some out. Among just under 350,000 clones listed, more than 60% were seen once. Sequencing was performed on memory CD4+ T cells sorted from blood. Subset given: CD45RA-negative fraction. This TCR derives from a man aged 30 to 39 in good health.

The CDR3 spells CASSFREGLVHNEQFF. CDR3 nucleotide sequence: TGTGCCAGCTCTTTCCGGGAGGGCCTTGTACACAATGAGCAGTTCTTC. The V gene is TRBV27, the J gene TRBJ2-1; 8 nucleotides agree with TRBD2. CDR3 size: 16 residues. V trimming: 8 bases; J trimming: 5 bases; junction bases outside the gene matches: 14. Germline V gene data show CDR1 as MNHEY and CDR2 as SMNVEV (reference sequence).